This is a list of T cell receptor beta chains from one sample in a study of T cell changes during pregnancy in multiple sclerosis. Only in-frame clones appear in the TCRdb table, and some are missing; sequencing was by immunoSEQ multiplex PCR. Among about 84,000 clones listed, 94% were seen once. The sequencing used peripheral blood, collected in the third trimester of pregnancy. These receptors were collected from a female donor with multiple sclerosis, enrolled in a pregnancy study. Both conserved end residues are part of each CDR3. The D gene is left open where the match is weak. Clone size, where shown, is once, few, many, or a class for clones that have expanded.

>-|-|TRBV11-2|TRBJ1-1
TGTGCCAGCAGCGTCAGGGAGGACACTGAAGCTTTCTTT
CASSVREDTEAFF
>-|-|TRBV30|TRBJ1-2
TGTGCCTGGGCAGGGTTCGCAGCTAACTATGGCTACACCTTC
CAWAGFAANYGYTF
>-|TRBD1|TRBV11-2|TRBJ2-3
TGTGCCAGCAGCAACCGGGACAGTGATCCTAGCACAGATACGCAGTATTTT
CASSNRDSDPSTDTQYF
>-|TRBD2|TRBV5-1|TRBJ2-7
TGCGCCAGCAGCCGTGCTGATTCTAGCGGGGCCCAGACTTACGAGCAGTACTTC
CASSRADSSGAQTYEQYF
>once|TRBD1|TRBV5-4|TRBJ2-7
TGTGCCAGCAGCTTGTTGGGGACAGGGTACGAGCAGTACTTC
CASSLLGTGYEQYF
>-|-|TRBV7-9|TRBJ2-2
TGTGCCAGCAGCCCCCTCCTGGGGACTAACACCGGGGAGCTGTTTTTT
CASSPLLGTNTGELFF
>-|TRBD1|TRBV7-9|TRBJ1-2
TGTGCCAGCAGCCAACGACAGGGGGCTTTCTATGGCTACACCTTC
CASSQRQGAFYGYTF
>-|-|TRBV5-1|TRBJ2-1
TGCGCCAGCAGCTTGGCCGCGGGGGCGTACAATGAGCAGTTCTTC
CASSLAAGAYNEQFF
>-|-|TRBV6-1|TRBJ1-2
TGTGCCAGTACTCATCAGGGGACGGGCTATGGCTACACCTTC
CASTHQGTGYGYTF
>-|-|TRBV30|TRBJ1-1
TGTGCCTGCCGTGGGGAGGTAAACACTGAAGCTTTCTTT
CACRGEVNTEAFF
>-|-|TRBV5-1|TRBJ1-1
TGCGCCAGCAGCCCCCAGGGGAACACTGAAGCTTTCTTT
CASSPQGNTEAFF
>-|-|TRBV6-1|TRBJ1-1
TGTGCCAGCAGTGAAATGAACAGAGGGATAGAGAACACTGAAGCTTTCTTT
CASSEMNRGIENTEAFF
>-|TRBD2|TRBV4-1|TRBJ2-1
TGCGCCAGCAGCCAAGGGGCATCCGCCCTTCTAGCGGGGGGTAAACTTGAGCAGTTCTTC
CASSQGASALLAGGKLEQFF
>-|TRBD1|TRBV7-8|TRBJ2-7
TGTGCCAGCAGCTTGGACGGACAGGCCTCCTCCTACGAGCAGTACTTC
CASSLDGQASSYEQYF
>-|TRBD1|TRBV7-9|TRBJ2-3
TGTGCCAGCAGCTCAGACAGGGGGAGCACAGATACGCAGTATTTT
CASSSDRGSTDTQYF
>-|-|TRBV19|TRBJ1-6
TGTGCCAGTAGTATAGATATCAGGGCCGGCCTCCACTTT
CASSIDIRAGLHF
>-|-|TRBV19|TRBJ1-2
TGTGCCAGTAGTCCACGGGAATCCTATGGCTACACCTTC
CASSPRESYGYTF
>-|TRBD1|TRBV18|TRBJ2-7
TGTGCCAGCTCACCCGGGACAGGGGGTGGTGAATCCTACGAGCAGTACTTC
CASSPGTGGGESYEQYF
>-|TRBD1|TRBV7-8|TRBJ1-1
TGTGCCAGCAGCTTAGAACAGGGGGCTGTCATGAACACTGAAGCTTTCTTT
CASSLEQGAVMNTEAFF
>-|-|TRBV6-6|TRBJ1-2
TGTGCCAGCAGTTTCGGTTCAGGGCCGCGTGACTATGGCTACACCTTC
CASSFGSGPRDYGYTF
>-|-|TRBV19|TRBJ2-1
TGTGCCAGTAGTATCCAACAGGGGAGGAACAATGAGCAGTTCTTC
CASSIQQGRNNEQFF
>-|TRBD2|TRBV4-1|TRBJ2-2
TGCGCCAGCAGCCAAGTGGCGGGGGCGAACACCGGGGAGCTGTTTTTT
CASSQVAGANTGELFF
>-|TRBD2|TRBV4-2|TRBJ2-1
TGTGCCAGCAGCCAAGATCTGGGGGGACTAGGAACCTACAATGAGCAGTTCTTC
CASSQDLGGLGTYNEQFF
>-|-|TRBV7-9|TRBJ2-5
TGTGCCAGCAGCTTAGCAGAGTACCAAGAGACCCAGTACTTC
CASSLAEYQETQYF
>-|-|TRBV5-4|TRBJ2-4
TGTGCCAGCAGCGAAACAGTAGCCAAAAACATTCAGTACTTC
CASSETVAKNIQYF
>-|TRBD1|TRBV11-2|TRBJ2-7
TGTGCCAGCAGCTTAGGTCCGGGACAGGGCAATTACTACGAGCAGTACTTC
CASSLGPGQGNYYEQYF
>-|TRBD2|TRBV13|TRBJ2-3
TGTGCCAGCAGCCGGACTAGCGGGGGCGCAGATACGCAGTATTTT
CASSRTSGGADTQYF
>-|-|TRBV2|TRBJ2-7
TGTGCCAGCAACAGGGTAGTCGCCCACGAGCAGTACTTC
CASNRVVAHEQYF
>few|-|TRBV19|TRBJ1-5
TGTGCCAGTAGATTACAGCAGTCTTATCAGAATAGCAATCAGCCCCAGCATTTT
CASRLQQSYQNSNQPQHF
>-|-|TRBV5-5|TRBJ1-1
TGTGCCAGCAGCTTGGCCCGGGGGGAAGCTTTCTTT
CASSLARGEAFF
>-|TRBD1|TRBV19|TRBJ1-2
TGTGCCAGTAGGGGGACAGGGAACTATGGCTACACCTTC
CASRGTGNYGYTF
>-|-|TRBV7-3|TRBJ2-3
TGTGCCAGCAGCCCCCAGGGTAGCGGCTCAGATACGCAGTATTTT
CASSPQGSGSDTQYF
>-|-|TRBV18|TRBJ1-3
TGTGCCAGCTCACCCTCTGGAGGAGTGGGAAACACCATATATTTT
CASSPSGGVGNTIYF
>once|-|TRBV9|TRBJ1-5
TGTGCCAGCAGCGTTAGCAGTGCTAATCAGCCCCAGCATTTT
CASSVSSANQPQHF
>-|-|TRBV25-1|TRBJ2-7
TGTGCCAGCAGGCCGAGCGGAGGGAGCTCCTACGAGCAGTACTTC
CASRPSGGSSYEQYF
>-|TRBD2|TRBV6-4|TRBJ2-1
TGTGCCAGCAGTTATCAAGCGGGGGGTACCGGGGCTGAGCAGTTCTTC
CASSYQAGGTGAEQFF
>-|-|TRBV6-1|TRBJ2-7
TGTGCCAGCTCATGGGTAGCGCGCTCCTACGAGCAGTACTTC
CASSWVARSYEQYF
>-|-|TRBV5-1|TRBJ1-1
TGCGCCAGCAGGCCGGCGGGGGGCGCAAACACTGAAGCTTTCTTT
CASRPAGGANTEAFF
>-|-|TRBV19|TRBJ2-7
TGTGCCAGTAGTATGGCCGGACATACGTACTTC
CASSMAGHTYF
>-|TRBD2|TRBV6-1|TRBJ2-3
TGTGCCAGCAGTGGATCCCGGGGGGGCCCCGATACGCAGTATTTT
CASSGSRGGPDTQYF
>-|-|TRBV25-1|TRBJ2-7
TGTGCCAGCAGTGATTCGGGACATAGCTCCTACGAGCAGTACTTC
CASSDSGHSSYEQYF
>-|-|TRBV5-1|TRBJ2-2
TGCGCCAGCAGTTCCGGAGGAGACACCGGGGAGCTGTTTTTT
CASSSGGDTGELFF
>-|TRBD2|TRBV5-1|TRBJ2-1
TGCGCCAGCAGCTTAAGGCTAGCGGGGGCCCCGGATGAGCAGTTCTTC
CASSLRLAGAPDEQFF
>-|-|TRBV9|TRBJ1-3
TGTGCCAGCAGCGTAGGCGGAAGGAACACCATATATTTT
CASSVGGRNTIYF
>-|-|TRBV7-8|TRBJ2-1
TGTGCCAGCAGCTCGTTTACTAGGGGGTTATACAATGAGCAGTTCTTC
CASSSFTRGLYNEQFF
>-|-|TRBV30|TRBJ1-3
TGTGCCTGGAGTCAGGGTTTAGGAAACACCATATATTTT
CAWSQGLGNTIYF
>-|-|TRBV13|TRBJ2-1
TGTGCCAGCAGCTTAGGGAGAAATGAGCAGTTCTTC
CASSLGRNEQFF
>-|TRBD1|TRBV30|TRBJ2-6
TGTGCCTGGAGAAGGGGGCCAGGGGGTATTGGGGCCAACGTCCTGACTTTC
CAWRRGPGGIGANVLTF
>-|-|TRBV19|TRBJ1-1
TGTGCCAGTAGTATACGCCCAGGGGCGGTCGGGACGGACACTGAAGCTTTCTTT
CASSIRPGAVGTDTEAFF
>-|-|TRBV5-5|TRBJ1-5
TGTGCCAGCAGCTTGGATCCGGGGGTGGGTCAGCCCCAGCATTTT
CASSLDPGVGQPQHF
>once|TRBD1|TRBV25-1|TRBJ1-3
TGTGCCAGCAGTGGGACAGGACGGGGAAACACCATATATTTT
CASSGTGRGNTIYF
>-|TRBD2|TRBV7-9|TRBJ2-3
TGTGCCAGCAGCGAGGGACTAGCGGGGGCCTACAGCACAGATACGCAGTATTTT
CASSEGLAGAYSTDTQYF